The rows below give T cell receptor beta chains drawn from one sample of a study of blood T cell repertoires in COVID-19. The table came from immunoSEQ multiplex PCR; TCRdb's copy has only in-frame clones and leaves some out. In the table there are 120,000 to 150,000 clones, roughly nine tenths of which are singletons. The sample taken for sequencing was PBMCs or T cells enriched from blood (not recorded which). The source is a woman in her thirties or forties who had been exposed to COVID-19. Each CDR3 is given with its conserved first and last residue. Each record gives: J gene, D gene, V gene, clone size, CDR3 protein, CDR3 DNA. The D gene is left open where the match is weak. Rows give clone size only sometimes, using once, few, many, or a class for an expanded clone.

j_gene: TRBJ2-7; d_gene: TRBD1; v_gene: TRBV19; abundance: -; CDR3aa: CASSWGTETYEQYF; CDR3nt: TGTGCCAGTAGTTGGGGGACAGAGACCTACGAGCAGTACTTC
j_gene: TRBJ1-5; d_gene: -; v_gene: TRBV2; abundance: -; CDR3aa: CASSRVDTDQPQHF; CDR3nt: TGTGCCAGCAGCCGCGTTGACACTGATCAGCCCCAGCATTTT
j_gene: TRBJ1-3; d_gene: -; v_gene: TRBV5-1; abundance: -; CDR3aa: CASSLGGNSGNTIYF; CDR3nt: TGCGCCAGCAGCTTGGGAGGAAACTCTGGAAACACCATATATTTT
j_gene: TRBJ2-5; d_gene: TRBD2; v_gene: TRBV5-1; abundance: -; CDR3aa: CASSLLTSGSVETQYF; CDR3nt: TGCGCCAGCAGCTTGTTAACTAGCGGGAGTGTTGAGACCCAGTACTTC
j_gene: TRBJ1-5; d_gene: -; v_gene: TRBV3-1/TRBV3-2; abundance: -; CDR3aa: CASSPSVQSGPQHF; CDR3nt: TGTGCCAGCAGCCCGTCAGTTCAATCGGGGCCCCAGCATTTT
j_gene: TRBJ2-7; d_gene: -; v_gene: TRBV25-1; abundance: -; CDR3aa: CASSEPSSVSYEQYF; CDR3nt: TGTGCCAGCAGTGAGCCCTCTAGCGTCTCCTACGAGCAGTACTTC
j_gene: TRBJ2-3; d_gene: TRBD2; v_gene: TRBV5-6; abundance: -; CDR3aa: CASSSSGVNTQYF; CDR3nt: TGTGCCAGCAGCTCTAGCGGGGTAAATACGCAGTATTTT
j_gene: TRBJ1-1; d_gene: -; v_gene: TRBV19; abundance: -; CDR3aa: CASSMNVAGMNTEAFF; CDR3nt: TGTGCCAGTAGTATGAATGTCGCAGGTATGAACACTGAAGCTTTCTTT
j_gene: TRBJ1-5; d_gene: -; v_gene: TRBV18; abundance: -; CDR3aa: CASSPSGGVTQPQHF; CDR3nt: TGTGCCAGCTCACCAAGTGGGGGGGTTACTCAGCCCCAGCATTTT
j_gene: TRBJ2-7; d_gene: -; v_gene: TRBV24-1; abundance: -; CDR3aa: CATSDSVGHKQYF; CDR3nt: TGTGCCACCAGTGATTCCGTCGGACACAAGCAGTACTTC
j_gene: TRBJ1-4; d_gene: -; v_gene: TRBV9; abundance: once; CDR3aa: CASSVAGASNEKLFF; CDR3nt: TGTGCCAGCAGCGTAGCAGGGGCTTCTAATGAAAAACTGTTTTTT
j_gene: TRBJ2-3; d_gene: TRBD1; v_gene: TRBV29-1; abundance: -; CDR3aa: CSVVGTGSTDTQYF; CDR3nt: TGCAGCGTTGTTGGGACAGGAAGCACAGATACGCAGTATTTT
j_gene: TRBJ1-1; d_gene: TRBD1; v_gene: TRBV7-9; abundance: -; CDR3aa: CASSPGGGEAFF; CDR3nt: TGTGCCAGCAGCCCAGGGGGCGGAGAAGCTTTCTTT
j_gene: TRBJ1-3; d_gene: TRBD1; v_gene: TRBV6-2/TRBV6-3; abundance: -; CDR3aa: CASSFPARDRGRNTIYF; CDR3nt: TGTGCCAGCAGTTTCCCCGCCCGGGACAGGGGAAGAAACACCATATATTTT
j_gene: TRBJ1-1; d_gene: -; v_gene: TRBV7-3; abundance: -; CDR3aa: CASSRTTGSWAFF; CDR3nt: TGTGCCAGCAGCCGAACAACAGGGAGCTGGGCTTTCTTT
j_gene: TRBJ2-2; d_gene: TRBD1; v_gene: TRBV5-1; abundance: -; CDR3aa: CASSWPDRTNTGELFF; CDR3nt: TGCGCCAGCAGCTGGCCGGACAGGACGAACACCGGGGAGCTGTTTTTT
j_gene: TRBJ2-3; d_gene: -; v_gene: TRBV29-1; abundance: -; CDR3aa: CTTTGSLTDTQYF; CDR3nt: TGCACCACGACGGGTAGTCTCACAGATACGCAGTATTTT
j_gene: TRBJ1-6; d_gene: -; v_gene: TRBV27; abundance: -; CDR3aa: CASSQTPTFNSPLHF; CDR3nt: TGTGCCAGCAGTCAAACCCCGACATTTAATTCACCCCTCCACTTT
j_gene: TRBJ1-6; d_gene: -; v_gene: TRBV6-5; abundance: -; CDR3aa: CASTGFDNSPLHF; CDR3nt: TGTGCCAGCACAGGTTTTGATAATTCACCCCTCCACTTT
j_gene: TRBJ2-2; d_gene: TRBD1; v_gene: TRBV4-3; abundance: -; CDR3aa: CASSQDPQGARTGELFF; CDR3nt: TGCGCCAGCAGCCAAGATCCTCAGGGGGCGCGCACCGGGGAGCTGTTTTTT
j_gene: TRBJ1-5; d_gene: -; v_gene: TRBV3-1/TRBV3-2; abundance: -; CDR3aa: CASSQGYRDQPQHF; CDR3nt: TGTGCCAGCAGCCAAGGGTACAGGGATCAGCCCCAGCATTTT
j_gene: TRBJ2-5; d_gene: -; v_gene: TRBV29-1; abundance: few; CDR3aa: CSVPQSFANQETQYF; CDR3nt: TGCAGCGTCCCCCAATCTTTCGCGAACCAAGAGACCCAGTACTTC
j_gene: TRBJ2-5; d_gene: -; v_gene: TRBV28; abundance: -; CDR3aa: CASSLRGGGQETQYF; CDR3nt: TGTGCCAGCAGTTTGCGAGGGGGTGGTCAAGAGACCCAGTACTTC